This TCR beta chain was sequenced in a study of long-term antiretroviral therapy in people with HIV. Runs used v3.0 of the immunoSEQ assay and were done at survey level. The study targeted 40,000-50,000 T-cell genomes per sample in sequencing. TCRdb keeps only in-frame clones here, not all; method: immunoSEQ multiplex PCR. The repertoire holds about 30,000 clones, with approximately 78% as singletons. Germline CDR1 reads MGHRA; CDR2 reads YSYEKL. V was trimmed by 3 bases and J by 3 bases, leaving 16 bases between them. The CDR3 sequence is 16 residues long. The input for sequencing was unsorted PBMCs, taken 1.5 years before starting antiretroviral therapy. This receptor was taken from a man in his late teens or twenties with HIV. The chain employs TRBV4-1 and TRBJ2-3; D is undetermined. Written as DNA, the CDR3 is TGCGCCAGCAGCCAGCTCGAAGACTCTCTAACAGATACGCAGTATTTT. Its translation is CASSQLEDSLTDTQYF.